Listed here are 22 T cell receptor beta chains from one sample, sequenced in a study of beta chain features in type 1 diabetes. The authors reverse transcribed all of the isolated RNA, so sequencing captured expressed TCRB transcripts. Some clones are missing from TCRdb's copy, which holds only in-frame ones; the method was immunoSEQ multiplex PCR. The sample records 300,000 to 350,000 clones, approximately 8.2% being singletons. The sequenced sample consisted of central memory CD4+ T cells from blood. These receptors all stem from a woman aged 18-29 years in good health.

In this sample, this clone turned up a few times. One end of the junction does not line up with germline, which may come from a read error. The chain couples TRBV4-2 to TRBJ2-1, with D perhaps TRBD1 or TRBD2 (5 bases each). In germline, CDR1 is LGHNA, CDR2 YNFKEQ. This CDR3 has 13 residues. CDR3 protein: CASSHPRGTLGVF. In DNA, the CDR3 is TGTGCCAGCAGCCATCCGCGAGGGACCCTTGGAGTCTTC.

To note about this clone: This clone may be a read error of a much larger clone one base away. The same CDR3 is also encoded by other DNA sequences in this sample. The chain links TRBV5-6 to TRBJ2-6; D remains ambiguous. Germline V gene lookup returns CDR1 SGHDT and CDR2 YYEEEE. Trimming removed 2 bases from V and 1 base from J, with 1 base in between. This CDR3 has 13 residues. CDR3 nucleotide sequence: TGTGCCAGCAGCTTTTCTGGGGCCAACGTCCTGACTTTC. Translation: CASSFSGANVLTF.

This clone was seen only a few times. The V and J genes are TRBV4-3 and TRBJ1-1; no clear D. CDR3 length: 15 amino acids. Trimming stripped 1 base from V and 9 bases from J, with 18 bases between. Germline V gives CDR1 LGHNA, CDR2 YSLEER. The CDR3, as DNA: TGCGCCAGCAGCCAAGGGGCCCGTGAGGTTAGGCAAGCTTTCTTT. It codes for CASSQGAREVRQAFF.

Ten or more counts support this clone. The chain is built from TRBV27 and TRBJ2-3, with 12 bases matching TRBD2. Germline V gene data show CDR1 as MNHEY and CDR2 as SMNVEV (reference sequence). The CDR3 is 16 amino acids. Germline trimming cut 6 bases from V and 6 bases from J; bases unmatched to any gene: 10. CDR3 loop: CASSPRLAGGHDTQYF. In nucleotides, the CDR3 is TGTGCCAGCAGCCCCCGGCTAGCGGGAGGGCATGATACGCAGTATTTT.

Ten or more counts support this clone. The sample has other DNA sequences that encode this CDR3 too. The V gene is TRBV18, the J gene TRBJ1-5; 12 nucleotides agree with TRBD1. The CDR3 contains 14 residues. CDR1 KGHSH and CDR2 LQKENI come from the germline V gene. V lost 3 bases to trimming and J lost 8 bases; unmatched junction nucleotides: 2. CDR3 nucleotide sequence: TGTGCCAGCTCACCGGGACAGGGGGCGAAGCCCCAGCATTTT. As protein: CASSPGQGAKPQHF. Filled out from reference TRBV18 and TRBJ1-5, the complete variable domain reads NAGVMQNPRHLVRRRGQEARLRCSPMKGHSHVYWYRQLPEEGLKFMVYLQKENIIDESGMPKERFSAEFPKEGPSILRIQQVVRGDSAAYFCASSPGQGAKPQHFGDGTRLSIL.

This clone was recorded a few times. The same CDR3 can be traced to other DNA sequences in this sample. The J gene is TRBJ2-5, the V gene TRBV5-1; 8 nucleotides match TRBD1. The CDR3 is 13 residues long. CDR1 and CDR2 (germline): SGHRS, YFSETQ. Unmatched junction bases numbered 0, after V lost 0 bases and J lost 5 bases. The DNA of the CDR3 is TGCGCCAGCAGCTTGGGGACAGGGGAGACCCAGTACTTC. Translated: CASSLGTGETQYF.

The genes are TRBV4-2 and TRBJ2-7; D call uncertain. Trimming left V 1 base short and J 0 bases short, with 7 bases between. This CDR3 spans 14 amino acids. The germline V gene has CDR1 LGHNA and CDR2 YNFKEQ. CDR3 sequence: CASSQGRGSYEQYF. The CDR3 nucleotides are TGTGCCAGCAGCCAAGGACGCGGCTCCTACGAGCAGTACTTC.

This clone was found a few times. This chain joins TRBV11-2 and TRBJ1-4, with no clear D. Germline V lookup: CDR1 SGHAT, CDR2 FQNNGV. Trimming stripped 5 bases from V and 13 bases from J, with 11 bases between. The CDR3 sequence is 11 residues long. CDR3 DNA: TGTGCCAGCAGCGGACGACATGGACTGTTTTTT. Translation: CASSGRHGLFF.

This clone has ten or more counts. V and J are TRBV27 and TRBJ2-7; 8 bases line up with TRBD2. This CDR3 is built from 14 residues. Looked up from germline, CDR1 is MNHEY and CDR2 is SMNVEV (reference sequence). The trim removed 3 bases at V and 0 bases at J, leaving 1 base unmatched. The CDR3 DNA reads TGTGCCAGCAGTTTTCTAGCGGGCTCCTACGAGCAGTACTTC. Protein sequence: CASSFLAGSYEQYF.

This sequence joins TRBV5-1 and TRBJ2-1; 9 bases are shared with TRBD2. With V trimmed by 0 bases and J by 0 bases, 13 bases remained unmatched. The germline V gene encodes CDR1 SGHRS and CDR2 YFSETQ. The CDR3 length is 20 residues. CDR3 protein: CASSLDAGGLRTSSYNEQFF. CDR3 nucleotides: TGCGCCAGCAGCTTGGATGCGGGAGGGCTCCGAACTAGCTCCTACAATGAGCAGTTCTTC. The variable domain in full, with the rest retrieved from reference TRBV5-1 and TRBJ2-1, is KAGVTQTPRYLIKTRGQQVTLSCSPISGHRSVSWYQQTPGQGLQFLFEYFSETQRNKGNFPGRFSGRQFSNSRSEMNVSTLELGDSALYLCASSLDAGGLRTSSYNEQFFGPGTRLTVL.

The V gene is TRBV25-1, the J gene TRBJ2-7; D call uncertain. Germline V gene data show CDR1 as MGHDK and CDR2 as SYGVNS. The V and J ends lost 4 bases and 5 bases respectively, with 9 bases between them. The CDR3 is made up of 12 amino acids. The CDR3 spells CASSGSGDEQYF. CDR3 nucleotides: TGTGCCAGCAGTGGATCTGGGGACGAGCAGTACTTC.

This chain links TRBV5-1 with TRBJ2-7, with TRBD2 matching 10 bases. Looked up from germline, CDR1 is SGHRS and CDR2 is YFSETQ. The V and J ends lost 5 bases and 1 base, in that order; junction bases with no gene match: 9. The CDR3 sequence is 16 residues long. CDR3 amino acids: CASRGLAGDSSYEQYF. For the CDR3, the DNA is TGCGCCAGCAGAGGTCTAGCGGGAGACTCGTCCTACGAGCAGTACTTC.

This clone was seen a few times. The chain uses TRBV6-6 and TRBJ2-5; 7 bases are shared with TRBD2. The CDR3 is made up of 14 amino acids. Trimming took 4 bases from V and 1 from J; bases not matched to a gene: 3. Germline lookup yields CDR1 MNHNY and CDR2 SVGAGI (reference sequence). The CDR3 protein is CASSFGGSQETQYF. For the CDR3, the DNA is TGTGCCAGCAGTTTCGGGGGGAGCCAAGAGACCCAGTACTTC.

The CDR3 here is CASTTPGGTGELFF. Written as DNA, the CDR3 is TGTGCCAGCACTACTCCAGGGGGCACCGGGGAGCTGTTTTTT. V usage is TRBV19 and J usage is TRBJ2-2; 7 nucleotides align to TRBD1. The CDR3 runs 14 residues. Germline values: CDR1 LNHDA, CDR2 SQIVND (reference sequence). V lost 9 bases to trimming and J lost 4 bases; unmatched junction nucleotides: 8.

This clone occurred many times. The V call is TRBV7-2, the J call TRBJ1-1; the match to TRBD1 covers 7 bases. J lost 0 bases, V lost 8 bases, and 9 bases had no gene match. The CDR3 runs to 15 residues. Germline CDR1 reads SGHTA; CDR2 reads FQGNSA. CDR3 sequence (DNA): TGTGCCAGCTCCCGAGACAGGGAGGTGAACACTGAAGCTTTCTTT. Protein sequence: CASSRDREVNTEAFF.

This chain links TRBV7-2 with TRBJ2-2; D not resolved. The length of the CDR3 is 15 residues. Germline CDR1 SGHTA, CDR2 FQGNSA. V lost 3 bases and J 1 base, leaving 9 bases between the germline ends. For the CDR3, the DNA is TGTGCCAGCAGCTTGACACTGCGGAACACCGGGGAGCTGTTTTTT. Its protein product is CASSLTLRNTGELFF.

The genes are TRBV19 and TRBJ2-1; no clear D. V was pared by 7 bases and J by 10 bases, with 14 bases between. The CDR3 spans 12 residues. Germline V gives CDR1 LNHDA, CDR2 SQIVND (reference sequence). Written as DNA, the CDR3 is TGTGCCAGTACCCAATCTGGTGCCGAGCAGTTCTTC. Protein product: CASTQSGAEQFF.

This clone turned up a few times. This rearrangement joins TRBV7-2 to TRBJ1-2; D unclear. Germline V gene data show CDR1 as SGHTA and CDR2 as FQGNSA. V lost 4 bases and J 2 bases, leaving 8 bases between the germline ends. This CDR3 comprises 13 residues. The CDR3 nucleotides are TGTGCCAGCAGCTCATTAGGCAACTATGGCTACACCTTC. It encodes CASSSLGNYGYTF. Drawing the rest from reference TRBV7-2 and TRBJ1-2, the complete variable domain is GAGVSQSPSNKVTEKGKDVELRCDPISGHTALYWYRQSLGQGLEFLIYFQGNSAPDKSGLPSDRFSAERTGGSVSTLTIQRTQQEDSAVYLCASSSLGNYGYTFGSGTRLTVV.

This chain connects TRBV18 to TRBJ1-1; tentative D call: TRBD1 (5 bases). V was trimmed by 6 bases and J by 4 bases, leaving 15 bases between them. CDR1 and CDR2 (germline): KGHSH, LQKENI. CDR3 length: 14 amino acids. DNA of the CDR3: TGTGCCAGCTCCTCGGGTGAGGGGAGCACTGAAGCTTTCTTT. It encodes CASSSGEGSTEAFF.

This clone showed up just a few times. V is TRBV27 and J is TRBJ1-4; no clear D. Germline V CDR1 and CDR2: MNHEY, SMNVEV (reference sequence). Trimming cost V 6 bases and J 4 bases, with 15 bases left between them. This CDR3 region has 15 residues. The DNA of the CDR3 is TGTGCCAGCAGCCCCGGTGGCGGAGTTAATGAAAAACTGTTTTTT. This sequence encodes CASSPGGGVNEKLFF.

The rearrangement joins TRBV15 to TRBJ2-1, with 7 nucleotides matching TRBD2. This CDR3 has 15 amino acids. Germline V lookup: CDR1 LNHNV, CDR2 YYDKDF (reference sequence). J was trimmed by 6 bases and V by 0 bases; bases with no gene match: 5. This CDR3 reads CATSRDLGRVNEQFF. In nucleotides, the CDR3 is TGTGCCACCAGCAGAGATCTTGGGAGGGTCAATGAGCAGTTCTTC.

This clone was counted only a few times. The chain carries TRBV10-1 and TRBJ1-4; D is ambiguous. The germline V gene has CDR1 WNHNN and CDR2 SYGVQD (reference sequence). The V gene lost 6 bases and the J gene lost 14 bases, with 10 bases spanning the gap. The CDR3 is made up of 10 amino acids. Here the CDR3 reads CASSEERLFF. In nucleotides, the CDR3 is TGCGCCAGCAGCGAGGAGAGGCTGTTTTTT.